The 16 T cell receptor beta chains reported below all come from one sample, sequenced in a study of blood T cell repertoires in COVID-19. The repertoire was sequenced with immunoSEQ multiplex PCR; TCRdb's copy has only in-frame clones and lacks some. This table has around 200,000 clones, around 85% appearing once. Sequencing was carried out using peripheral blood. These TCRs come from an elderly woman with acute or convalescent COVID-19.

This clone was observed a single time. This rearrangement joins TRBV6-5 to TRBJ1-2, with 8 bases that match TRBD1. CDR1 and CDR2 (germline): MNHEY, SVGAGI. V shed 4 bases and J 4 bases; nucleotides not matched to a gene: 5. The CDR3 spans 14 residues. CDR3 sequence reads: CASSLGQESYGYTF. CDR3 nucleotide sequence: TGTGCCAGCAGTTTGGGACAGGAGAGCTATGGCTACACCTTC.

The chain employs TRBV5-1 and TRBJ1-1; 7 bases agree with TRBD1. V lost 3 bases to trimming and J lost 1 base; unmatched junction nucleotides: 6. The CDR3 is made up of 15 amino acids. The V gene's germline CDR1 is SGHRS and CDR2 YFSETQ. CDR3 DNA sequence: TGCGCCAGCAGCTCCACAGGGGTTCCGAACACTGAAGCTTTCTTT. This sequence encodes CASSSTGVPNTEAFF.

The CDR3 region is CASRANLGRYNEQFF. The CDR3 DNA reads TGTGCCAGCCGCGCGAACCTCGGTCGGTACAATGAGCAGTTCTTC. The chain uses TRBV7-2 and TRBJ2-1; the D is unclear. Trimming shortened V by 8 bases and J by 4 bases, and 18 bases separated the two germline ends. Germline V gene data show CDR1 as SGHTA and CDR2 as FQGNSA. CDR3 length: 15 residues.

CDR3 sequence (DNA): TGTGCCATCAGCGCCTGGACAGGGAATAGCTACGAGCAGTACTTC. Translated, it gives CAISAWTGNSYEQYF. The chain joins TRBV10-3 to TRBJ2-7; 8 bases are a match to TRBD1. This CDR3 comprises 15 residues. The V gene's germline CDR1 is ENHRY and CDR2 SYGVKD. Trimming took 6 bases from V and 3 from J; bases not matched to a gene: 10.

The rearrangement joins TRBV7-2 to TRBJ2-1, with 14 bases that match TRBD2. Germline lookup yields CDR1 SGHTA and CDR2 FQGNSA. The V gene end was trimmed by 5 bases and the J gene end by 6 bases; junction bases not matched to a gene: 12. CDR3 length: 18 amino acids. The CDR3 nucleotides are TGTGCCAGCAGCCCACCAACGATCGGGACTAGCGGGGGCAATGAGCAGTTCTTC. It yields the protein CASSPPTIGTSGGNEQFF.

The DNA of the CDR3 is TGTGCCAGCAGCTTAACGGCCACCCGTCCCGGGGAGCTGTTTTTT. Its translation is CASSLTATRPGELFF. The chain links TRBV7-3 to TRBJ2-2; D is unresolved. In germline, CDR1 is SGHTA, CDR2 FQGTGA. The CDR3 is 15 residues long. V lost 0 bases and J lost 6, with 11 bases in between. The whole variable domain, filled in from reference TRBV7-3 and TRBJ2-2, reads GAGVSQTPSNKVTEKGKYVELRCDPISGHTALYWYRQSLGQGPEFLIYFQGTGAADDSGLPNDRFFAVRPEGSVSTLKIQRTERGDSAVYLCASSLTATRPGELFFGEGSRLTVL.

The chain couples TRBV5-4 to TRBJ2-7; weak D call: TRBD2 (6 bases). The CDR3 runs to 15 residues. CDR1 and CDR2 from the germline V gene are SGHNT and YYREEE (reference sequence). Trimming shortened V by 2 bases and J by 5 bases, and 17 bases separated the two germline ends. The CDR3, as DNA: TGTGCCAGCAGCTTCCGGGACTTCGGTGGGGACGAGCAGTACTTC. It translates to CASSFRDFGGDEQYF.

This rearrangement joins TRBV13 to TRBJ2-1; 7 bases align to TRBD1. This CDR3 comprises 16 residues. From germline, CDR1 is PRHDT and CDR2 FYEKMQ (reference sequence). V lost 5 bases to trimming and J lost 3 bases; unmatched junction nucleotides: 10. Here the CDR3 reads CASSRNRDSFYNEQFF. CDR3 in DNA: TGTGCCAGCAGCCGTAACCGGGACAGCTTCTACAATGAGCAGTTCTTC.

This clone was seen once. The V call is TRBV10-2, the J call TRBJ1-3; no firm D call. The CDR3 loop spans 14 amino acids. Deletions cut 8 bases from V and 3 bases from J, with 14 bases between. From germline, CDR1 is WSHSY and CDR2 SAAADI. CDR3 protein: CASQPDSIGNTIYF. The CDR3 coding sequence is TGCGCCAGCCAACCAGACTCTATTGGAAACACCATATATTTT.

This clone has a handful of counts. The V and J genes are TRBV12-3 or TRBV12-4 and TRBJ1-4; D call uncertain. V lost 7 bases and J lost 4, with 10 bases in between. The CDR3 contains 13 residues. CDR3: CASNGLSNEKLFF. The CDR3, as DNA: TGTGCCAGCAATGGGCTGAGTAATGAAAAACTGTTTTTT.

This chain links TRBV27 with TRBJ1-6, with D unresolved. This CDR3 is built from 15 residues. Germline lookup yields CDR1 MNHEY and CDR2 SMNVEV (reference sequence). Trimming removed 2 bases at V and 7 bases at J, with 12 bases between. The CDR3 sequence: CASSLEGDQNSPLHF. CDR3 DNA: TGTGCCAGCAGTTTAGAGGGCGATCAAAATTCACCCCTCCACTTT.

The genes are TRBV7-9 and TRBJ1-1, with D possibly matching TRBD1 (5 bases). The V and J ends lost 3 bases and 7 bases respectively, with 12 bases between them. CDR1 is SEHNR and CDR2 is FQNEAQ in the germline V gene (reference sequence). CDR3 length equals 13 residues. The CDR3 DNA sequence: TGTGCCAGCAGCTTTAATCAGGGAATTGAAGCTTTCTTT. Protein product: CASSFNQGIEAFF.

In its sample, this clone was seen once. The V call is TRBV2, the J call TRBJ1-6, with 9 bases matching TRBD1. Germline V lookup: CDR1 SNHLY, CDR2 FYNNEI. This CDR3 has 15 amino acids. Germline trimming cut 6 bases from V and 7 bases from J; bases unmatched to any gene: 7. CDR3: CASSFGQGKNSPLHF. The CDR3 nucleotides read TGTGCCAGCAGCTTCGGACAGGGGAAGAATTCACCCCTCCACTTT.

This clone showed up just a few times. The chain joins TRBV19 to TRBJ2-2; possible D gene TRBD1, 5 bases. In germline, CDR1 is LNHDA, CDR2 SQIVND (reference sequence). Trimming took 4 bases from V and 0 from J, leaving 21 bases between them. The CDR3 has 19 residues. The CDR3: CASSKPGWGTFSNTGELFF. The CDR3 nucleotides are TGTGCCAGTAGTAAGCCAGGATGGGGCACGTTTTCGAACACCGGGGAGCTGTTTTTT.

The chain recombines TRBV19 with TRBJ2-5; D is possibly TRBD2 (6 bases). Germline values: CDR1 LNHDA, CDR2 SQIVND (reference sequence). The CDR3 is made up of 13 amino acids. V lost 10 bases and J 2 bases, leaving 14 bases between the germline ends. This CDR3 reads CATGGALQETQYF. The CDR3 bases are TGTGCCACAGGCGGGGCCTTACAAGAGACCCAGTACTTC.

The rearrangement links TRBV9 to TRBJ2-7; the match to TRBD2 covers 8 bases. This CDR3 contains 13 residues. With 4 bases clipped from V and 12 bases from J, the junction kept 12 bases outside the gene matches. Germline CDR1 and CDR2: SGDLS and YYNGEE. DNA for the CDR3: TGTGCCAGCAGCTTCCGAGCGGGAGCGCCGGTGTACTTC. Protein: CASSFRAGAPVYF.